A single sample gave rise to the 2 T cell receptor beta chains below, sequenced in a study of OX40 agonist ivuxolimab in advanced cancers. Produced via immunoSEQ multiplex PCR; TCRdb's table is partial and in-frame only. The table records 70,000 to 100,000 clones, about 90% of them present only once. Sequenced material: CD4+ or CD8+ T cells sorted from blood, taken in a trial of the OX40 agonist ivuxolimab. These receptors came from an adult with an advanced solid tumor such as melanoma, head and neck, liver or kidney cancer.

The chain is built from TRBV27 and TRBJ2-3; D gene unclear. Germline lookup yields CDR1 MNHEY and CDR2 SMNVEV (reference sequence). Between the trimmed V and J ends, which lost 5 bases and 0 bases, there was a span of 9 bases. This CDR3 contains 14 residues. The CDR3 bases are TGTGCCAGCAGTGAAAGCAGAAGCACAGATACGCAGTATTTT. This gives the protein CASSESRSTDTQYF.

The V and J genes are TRBV20-1 and TRBJ2-7; D unresolved. The V end was cut by 0 bases, the J end by 6 bases, with 6 bases between. The germline CDR1 and CDR2 sequences are DFQATT and SNEGSKA (reference sequence). The CDR3 has 11 amino acids. The CDR3 sequence is CSARERAEQYF. The CDR3 bases are TGCAGTGCTAGAGAAAGGGCCGAGCAGTACTTC.